The 7 T cell receptor beta chains below come from one sample, sequenced in a study of CD8 T cells in ankylosing spondylitis. TCRdb re-derived calls from the 5' RACE reads in MiXCR, one entry per CDR3 protein. The repertoire holds about 800,000 distinct CDR3 sequences, with 10% to 15% as singletons. Antigens for these TCRs are unknown. General study results and limits: There was a TCR beta motif, made of roughly eight highly homologous variants, that appeared characteristic of ankylosing spondylitis blood.

The sequenced material came from blood, either unsorted or a sorted T cell fraction (not recorded which). All receptors derive from a male donor with ankylosing spondylitis.

Written as DNA, the CDR3 is TGCGCCAGCAGCCAACAGACAGAGAACAATGAGCAGTTCTTC. Protein sequence: CASSQQTENNEQFF. The V call is TRBV5-1, the J call TRBJ2-1; D is perhaps TRBD1 (5 bases). The CDR3 loop spans 14 amino acids. Deletions cut 4 bases from V and 5 bases from J, with 13 bases between. Germline V gene lookup returns CDR1 SGHRS and CDR2 YFSETQ.

This clonotype came up a few times. CDR3 DNA: TGCGCCAGCAGCGACGGACGGGAGTACGAGCAGTACTTC. Its translation: CASSDGREYEQYF. The chain carries TRBV23-1 and TRBJ2-7; D is possibly TRBD2 (6 bases). TRBV23-1 is recorded as an ORF, its role being uncertain. The CDR3 spans 13 residues. Deletions cut 6 bases from V and 4 bases from J, with 13 bases between.

A few counts support this clonotype. The rearrangement links TRBV5-1 to TRBJ1-5; 8 nucleotides match TRBD1. Germline-derived CDR1 and CDR2 are SGHRS and YFSETQ. This CDR3 spans 15 amino acids. V lost 2 bases, J lost 7 bases, and 8 bases stayed unmatched. The CDR3 coding sequence is TGCGCCAGCAGCTTCTCAGGGGGCGGAGGGCAGCCCCAGCATTTT. Protein: CASSFSGGGGQPQHF.

V and J are TRBV6-1 and TRBJ2-2; 7 bases map to TRBD1. J lost 0 bases, V lost 6 bases, and 10 bases had no gene match. Germline V lookup: CDR1 MNHNS, CDR2 SASEGT. The CDR3 has 17 residues. This chain's CDR3 is CASSQYSQGANTGELFF. CDR3 nucleotides: TGTGCCAGCAGCCAATATTCCCAGGGGGCGAACACCGGGGAGCTGTTTTTT.

The sample holds a few counts of this clonotype. CDR3: CASSHSVSRGGYTF. CDR3 in DNA: TGTGCCAGCAGTCACTCCGTTTCAAGAGGTGGCTACACCTTC. The chain employs TRBV27 and TRBJ1-2; D unclear. This CDR3 is 14 amino acids long. V shed 5 bases and J shed 7 bases, with 17 bases lying between them. Germline CDR1 MNHEY, CDR2 SMNVEV (reference sequence).

This clonotype has a handful of counts. The V and J genes are TRBV5-1 and TRBJ2-1, with D unclear. The CDR3 contains 14 residues. V was cut by 3 bases and J by 4 bases, with 11 bases left in between. Germline V CDR1 and CDR2: SGHRS, YFSETQ. In nucleotides, the CDR3 is TGCGCCAGCAGCTCACTGTACGGTTACAATGAGCAGTTCTTC. This encodes CASSSLYGYNEQFF.

The rearrangement joins TRBV20-1 to TRBJ2-1, with D possibly being TRBD1 or TRBD2 (5 bases each). The V end was cut by 5 bases, the J end by 12 bases, with 14 bases between. The CDR3 runs 11 residues. Germline loops: CDR1 DFQATT, CDR2 SNEGSKA (reference sequence). In DNA, the CDR3 is TGCAGTGCTCGGGACGCCCTCCCGCAGTTCTTC. Translated: CSARDALPQFF.